These 21 T cell receptor beta chains were all obtained from the same sample, sequenced in a study of spatial heterogeneity in lung cancer. TCRdb reprocessed the 5' RACE reads via MiXCR and lists one record per CDR3 protein. Of 13,000 to 15,000 distinct CDR3 sequences listed, roughly a tenth are singletons. Time point in this sample: sample taken at primary tumor resection. Sequencing covered unsorted whole RNA taken from tumor, nontumor lung or frozen PBMC. Source: PBMCs, taken at surgery. These receptors were collected from a male donor with early-stage non-small cell lung cancer.

This clonotype was seen at least ten times. The chain carries TRBV6-1 and TRBJ2-5; 8 nucleotides align to TRBD1. J was trimmed by 5 bases and V by 1 base; bases with no gene match: 6. This CDR3 has 15 residues. From germline, CDR1 is MNHNS and CDR2 SASEGT. CDR3: CASSEEQGAWETQYF. The CDR3 DNA follows: TGTGCCAGCAGTGAAGAGCAGGGGGCTTGGGAGACCCAGTACTTC.

This clonotype was found many times. The rearrangement links TRBV4-3 to TRBJ1-4, with D tentatively TRBD1 (5 bases). CDR1 is LGHNA, CDR2 YSLEER, per germline. The V end lost 4 bases, the J end lost 8 bases, and 20 bases lay between the germline ends. The CDR3 totals 16 residues. The chain's CDR3 is CASSPEPGPRGEKLFF. The CDR3 DNA sequence: TGCGCCAGCAGCCCAGAACCGGGCCCCCGGGGGGAAAAACTGTTTTTT.

At least ten counts were recorded for this clonotype. The CDR3 reads CASSELASGETQYF. The CDR3 DNA is TGTGCCAGCAGTGAGTTAGCGAGTGGAGAGACCCAGTACTTC. The chain couples TRBV6-1 to TRBJ2-5; D is perhaps TRBD2 (5 bases). Per the germline V gene, CDR1 is MNHNS and CDR2 is SASEGT. Trimming removed 3 bases at V and 4 bases at J, with 12 bases between. The CDR3 covers 14 residues.

This clonotype was observed at least ten times. The chain is built from TRBV10-2 and TRBJ2-7; D is unresolved. In germline, CDR1 is WSHSY, CDR2 SAAADI. The V end lost 5 bases, the J end lost 0 bases, and 14 bases lay between the germline ends. The CDR3 consists of 15 residues. CDR3 nucleotides: TGCGCCAGCAGTAGGCCGACTGTTCTCTCCTACGAGCAGTACTTC. Translating gives CASSRPTVLSYEQYF.

This clonotype occurred many times. V usage is TRBV10-3 and J usage is TRBJ1-1, with D tentatively TRBD1 (5 bases). V was shortened by 4 bases and J by 1 base, with 10 bases between the two germline ends. The CDR3 covers 14 residues. Germline V gene data show CDR1 as ENHRY and CDR2 as SYGVKD. The CDR3 DNA reads TGTGCCATCAGTGCGGCAGGGCGGAACACTGAAGCTTTCTTT. Encoded protein: CAISAAGRNTEAFF.

This clonotype showed up many times. The rearrangement uses TRBV5-6 and TRBJ2-7; TRBD1 might be the D (5 bases). CDR1 is SGHDT and CDR2 is YYEEEE in the germline V gene. The CDR3 runs to 15 residues. Deletions cut 4 bases from V and 0 bases from J, with 14 bases between. The CDR3 bases are TGTGCCAGCAGCCACGGTGGTCAGGGCTCCTACGAGCAGTACTTC. Translated, it gives CASSHGGQGSYEQYF.

The rearrangement joins TRBV6-2 or TRBV6-3 to TRBJ2-1; tentatively, D is TRBD1 (7 bases). CDR3 length: 17 residues. Trimming shortened V by 4 bases and J by 5 bases, and 21 bases separated the two germline ends. Germline V gene lookup returns CDR1 MNHEY and CDR2 SVGEGT. CDR3 amino acids: CASSSNRGLERDNEQFF. In DNA, the CDR3 is TGTGCCAGCAGTTCTAACAGGGGACTGGAGAGGGACAATGAGCAGTTCTTC.

This clonotype came up once. This sequence joins TRBV10-3 and TRBJ2-2; tentatively, D is TRBD1 or TRBD2 (5 bases each). The CDR3 is 15 residues long. Per the germline V gene, CDR1 is ENHRY and CDR2 is SYGVKD. V was shortened by 6 bases and J by 0 bases, with 11 bases between the two germline ends. Written as DNA, the CDR3 is TGTGCCATCAGATTAGGGACGGCGAACACCGGGGAGCTGTTTTTT. It translates to CAIRLGTANTGELFF.

In this sample, this clonotype turned up many times. The genes are TRBV5-5 and TRBJ1-5, with a possible D match to TRBD1 (5 bases). V lost 1 base and J lost 2, with 10 bases in between. This CDR3 is 15 amino acids long. CDR1 and CDR2 from the germline V gene are SGHKS and YYEKEE (reference sequence). The CDR3 sequence is CASSLLQGRNQPQHF. Written as DNA, the CDR3 is TGTGCCAGCAGCTTGCTCCAGGGCCGCAATCAGCCCCAGCATTTT. Looking up the rest from reference TRBV5-5 and TRBJ1-5 gives the full variable domain: DAGVTQSPTHLIKTRGQQVTLRCSPISGHKSVSWYQQVLGQGPQFIFQYYEKEERGRGNFPDRFSARQFPNYSSELNVNALLLGDSALYLCASSLLQGRNQPQHFGDGTRLSIL.

This clonotype was picked up many times. The chain has TRBV29-1 and TRBJ2-2; D is unresolved. The CDR3 contains 12 residues. V dropped 7 bases and J dropped 5 bases, with 11 bases sitting between them. CDR1 and CDR2 (germline): SQVTM, ANQGSEA. CDR3 region: CSAQTNTGELFF. In nucleotides, the CDR3 is TGCAGCGCCCAGACCAATACCGGGGAGCTGTTTTTT.

This clonotype was picked up many times. This chain joins TRBV6-5 and TRBJ2-5; D is possibly TRBD2 (6 bases). Germline V CDR1 and CDR2: MNHEY, SVGAGI. This CDR3 contains 16 residues. V was shortened by 0 bases and J by 1 base, with 12 bases between the two germline ends. CDR3 amino acids: CASSYSRGSVQETQYF. The DNA for the CDR3 is TGTGCCAGCAGTTACTCTCGGGGGTCCGTCCAAGAGACCCAGTACTTC.

This clonotype appeared many times. This chain links TRBV6-2 or TRBV6-3 with TRBJ2-5; weak D call: TRBD1 (6 bases). The CDR3 consists of 15 residues. Germline CDR1 reads MNHEY; CDR2 reads SVGEGT. V lost 7 bases, J lost 4 bases, and 19 bases lay in between. The CDR3 region has the DNA TGTGCCAGCATTTCGCAGGGGATTGTTGGAGAGACCCAGTACTTC. Protein sequence: CASISQGIVGETQYF.

The rearrangement links TRBV12-5 to TRBJ1-2; D unclear. Germline V gene sequence: CDR1 LGHNT, CDR2 FRNRAP. The CDR3 covers 15 residues. Trimming cost V 0 bases and J 6 bases, with 14 bases left between them. The CDR3 loop reads CASGLVPATKHGYTF. The CDR3 DNA is TGTGCTAGTGGTTTGGTCCCCGCTACTAAGCATGGCTACACCTTC.

Many counts were recorded for this clonotype. J is TRBJ2-1 and V is TRBV20-1; 8 bases are shared with TRBD1. V trimming: 0 bases; J trimming: 3 bases; junction bases outside the gene matches: 13. Germline V CDR1 and CDR2: DFQATT, SNEGSKA (reference sequence). The CDR3 spans 18 residues. The CDR3: CSARDERRQGAHYNEQFF. Written as DNA, the CDR3 is TGCAGTGCTAGAGATGAGAGGCGCCAGGGGGCGCACTACAATGAGCAGTTCTTC.

This clonotype was observed many times. This sequence joins TRBV5-5 and TRBJ1-6; possibly TRBD1 for D (6 bases). The CDR3 has 13 amino acids. Germline V gives CDR1 SGHKS, CDR2 YYEKEE (reference sequence). Trimming cost V 4 bases and J 10 bases, with 12 bases left between them. DNA of the CDR3: TGTGCCAGCAGCACTGGAGGGGGGTCACCCCTCCACTTT. It yields the protein CASSTGGGSPLHF.

This clonotype was counted ten times or more. J is TRBJ2-2 and V is TRBV28; D remains ambiguous. Trimming pared 3 bases from V and 9 bases from J, leaving 11 bases between. Germline V lookup: CDR1 MDHEN, CDR2 SYDVKM. The CDR3 has 13 amino acids. CDR3 sequence reads: CASSLFGDRELFF. Written as DNA, the CDR3 is TGTGCCAGCAGTTTGTTTGGCGACAGGGAGCTGTTTTTT.

The chain has TRBV5-6 and TRBJ2-1, with 9 bases identical to TRBD2. The CDR3 loop spans 15 amino acids. V was clipped by 4 bases and J by 8 bases; unmatched bases: 10. Germline CDR1 is SGHDT and CDR2 is YYEEEE. CDR3 loop: CASSLSGSSSDEQFF. CDR3 sequence (DNA): TGTGCCAGCAGCCTTAGCGGGAGTTCTTCCGATGAGCAGTTCTTC. Full variable domain (outside the CDR3, taken from reference TRBV5-6 and TRBJ2-1): DAGVTQSPTHLIKTRGQQVTLRCSPKSGHDTVSWYQQALGQGPQFIFQYYEEEERQRGNFPDRFSGHQFPNYSSELNVNALLLGDSALYLCASSLSGSSSDEQFFGPGTRLTVL.

This clonotype occurred a few times. CDR3 nucleotides: TGTGCCAGCAAGGCCGACAGGGCACCGTGGGTTACGGAGACCCAGTACTTC. This encodes CASKADRAPWVTETQYF. V and J are TRBV6-6 and TRBJ2-5, with 7 bases identical to TRBD1. Unmatched junction bases numbered 19, after V lost 7 bases and J lost 5 bases. This CDR3 spans 17 amino acids. Germline-derived CDR1 and CDR2 are MNHNY and SVGAGI (reference sequence).

This clonotype has at least ten counts. The chain employs TRBV6-6 and TRBJ2-1; tentative D call: TRBD2 (6 bases). V shed 5 bases and J shed 8 bases, with 10 bases lying between them. The CDR3 extends over 12 amino acids. Germline loops: CDR1 MNHNY, CDR2 SVGAGI (reference sequence). CDR3 in amino acids: CASSQSGDEQFF. The CDR3 DNA sequence: TGTGCCAGCAGTCAATCGGGGGATGAGCAGTTCTTC.

This clonotype has a count of ten or more. The chain employs TRBV12-3 or TRBV12-4 and TRBJ2-7; D remains unclear. CDR3 length: 17 amino acids. The germline V and J ends were trimmed by 6 bases and 0 bases, with 21 bases remaining between them. CDR3 in amino acids: CASSHGGAGPSSYEQYF. CDR3 DNA sequence: TGTGCCAGCAGCCATGGTGGAGCCGGCCCTAGCTCCTACGAGCAGTACTTC.

This clonotype was seen repeatedly, ten times or more. The rearrangement links TRBV3-1 to TRBJ2-5; 8 bases fit TRBD2. The ends lost 5 bases at V and 4 bases at J; junction bases unmatched: 6. Germline CDR1 and CDR2: LGHDT and YNNKEL (reference sequence). This CDR3 is built from 14 residues. CDR3 region: CASSATSERETQYF. The CDR3 DNA follows: TGTGCCAGCAGCGCGACTAGCGAGAGAGAGACCCAGTACTTC.